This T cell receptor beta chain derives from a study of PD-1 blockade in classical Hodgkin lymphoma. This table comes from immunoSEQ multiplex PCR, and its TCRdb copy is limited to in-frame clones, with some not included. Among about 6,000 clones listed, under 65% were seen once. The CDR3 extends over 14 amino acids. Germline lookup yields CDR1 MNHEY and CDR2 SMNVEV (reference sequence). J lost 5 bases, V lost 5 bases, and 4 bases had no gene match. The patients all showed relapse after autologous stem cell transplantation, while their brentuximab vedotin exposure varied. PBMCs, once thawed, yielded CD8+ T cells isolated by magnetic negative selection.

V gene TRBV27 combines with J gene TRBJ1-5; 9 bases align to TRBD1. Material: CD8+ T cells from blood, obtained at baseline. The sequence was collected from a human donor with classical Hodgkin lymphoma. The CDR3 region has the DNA TGTGCCAGCAGTCCGGGGACAGGGTATCAGCCCCAGCATTTT. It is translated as CASSPGTGYQPQHF.